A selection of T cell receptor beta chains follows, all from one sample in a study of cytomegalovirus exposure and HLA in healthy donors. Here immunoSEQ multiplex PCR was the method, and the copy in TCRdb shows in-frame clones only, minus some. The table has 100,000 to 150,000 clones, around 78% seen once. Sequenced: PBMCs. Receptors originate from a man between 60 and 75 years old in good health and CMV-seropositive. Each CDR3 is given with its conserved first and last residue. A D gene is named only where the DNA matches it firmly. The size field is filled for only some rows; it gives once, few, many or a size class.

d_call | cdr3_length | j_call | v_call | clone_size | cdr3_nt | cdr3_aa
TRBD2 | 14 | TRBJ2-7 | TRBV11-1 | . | TGTGCCAGCAGCTTAGTTGCGGGGGGCTACGAGCAGTACTTC | CASSLVAGGYEQYF
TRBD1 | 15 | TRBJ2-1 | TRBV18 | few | TGTGCCAGCTCCCCCCGGGACAGTCTATACAATGAGCAGTTCTTC | CASSPRDSLYNEQFF
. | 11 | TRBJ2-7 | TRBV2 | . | TGTGCCAGCGCTGATCCGGGGGAGCAGTACTTC | CASADPGEQYF
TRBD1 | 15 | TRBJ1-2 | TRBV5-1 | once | TGCGCCAGCAGCCCGGGACTCACAGGGGAACCTGGCTACACCTTC | CASSPGLTGEPGYTF
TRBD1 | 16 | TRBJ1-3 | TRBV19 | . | TGTGCCAGTAGCCCTAGACAGGGGGCATCGGGAAACACCATATATTTT | CASSPRQGASGNTIYF
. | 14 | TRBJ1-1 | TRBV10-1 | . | TGCGCCAGCAGTGAGACAGGGCTGGGCACTGAAGCTTTCTTT | CASSETGLGTEAFF
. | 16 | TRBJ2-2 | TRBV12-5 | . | TGTGCTAGTGGTTCATCAGGGGTCTGGGACACCGGGGAGCTGTTTTTT | CASGSSGVWDTGELFF
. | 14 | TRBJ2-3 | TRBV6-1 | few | TGTGCCAGCAGTGAGGTCGGTAGCGCAGATACGCAGTATTTT | CASSEVGSADTQYF
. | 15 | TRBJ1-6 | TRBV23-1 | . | TGCGCCAGCAGTCATTTGCCAGGTCAGGATTCACCCCTCCACTTT | CASSHLPGQDSPLHF
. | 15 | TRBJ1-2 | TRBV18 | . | TGTGCCAGCTCCCCCTATGTGGGTATGTCAGGCGGCTACACCTTC | CASSPYVGMSGGYTF
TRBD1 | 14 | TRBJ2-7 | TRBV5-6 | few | TGTGCCAGCAGCTTGGTGGGACAGGGCTACGAGCAGTACTTC | CASSLVGQGYEQYF
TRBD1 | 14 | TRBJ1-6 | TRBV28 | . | TGTGCCAGCACCCCCGGGACAGGGCATTCACCCCTCCACTTT | CASTPGTGHSPLHF
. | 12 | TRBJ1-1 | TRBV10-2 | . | TGCGCCAGCAGCTTCAGGGTCACTGAAGCTTTCTTT | CASSFRVTEAFF
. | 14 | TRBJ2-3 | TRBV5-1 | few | TGCGCCAGCAGCAGGGGGGGATACACAGATACGCAGTATTTT | CASSRGGYTDTQYF
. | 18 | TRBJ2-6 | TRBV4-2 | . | TGTGCCAGCAGCCAAGATGGCCGGCGGGCCTCTGGGGCCAACGTCCTGACTTTC | CASSQDGRRASGANVLTF
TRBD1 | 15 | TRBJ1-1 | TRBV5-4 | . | TGTGCCAGCAGCGTATACAGGGGGTACAGCACTGAAGCTTTCTTT | CASSVYRGYSTEAFF
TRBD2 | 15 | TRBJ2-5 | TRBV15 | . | TGTGCCACCGCCTCCCTAGCGGGGGATACGGAGACCCAGTACTTC | CATASLAGDTETQYF
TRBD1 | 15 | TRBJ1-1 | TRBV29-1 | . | TGCAGCGTTCGCCGGGACAGGTCTGGAGACACTGAAGCTTTCTTT | CSVRRDRSGDTEAFF
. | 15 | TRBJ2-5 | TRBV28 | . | TGTGCCAGCACCCCCGCGGGTGTGGGCGGGGAAACCCAGTACTTC | CASTPAGVGGETQYF
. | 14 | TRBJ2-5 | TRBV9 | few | TGTGCCAGCAGCGGGGAAGGGGGACAAGAGACCCAGTACTTC | CASSGEGGQETQYF
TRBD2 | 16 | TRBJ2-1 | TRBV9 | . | TGTGCCAGCAGCGCACCAAGCGGGGGGGCGTACAATGAGCAGTTCTTC | CASSAPSGGAYNEQFF
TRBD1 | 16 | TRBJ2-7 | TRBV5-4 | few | TGTGCCAGCAGCGTTGGGCAGGGGGAAATAAAGGGCGAGCAGTACTTC | CASSVGQGEIKGEQYF
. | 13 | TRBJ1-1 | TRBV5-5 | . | TGTGCCAGCAGCTTTTTGACAGACACTGAAGCTTTCTTT | CASSFLTDTEAFF
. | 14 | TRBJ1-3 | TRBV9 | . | TGTGCCAGCAGCGTGTTAGCCTCTGGAAACACCATATATTTT | CASSVLASGNTIYF
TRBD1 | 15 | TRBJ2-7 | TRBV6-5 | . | TGTGCCAGCATAGCGCGAGGGACAGAGAACTACGAGCAGTACTTC | CASIARGTENYEQYF
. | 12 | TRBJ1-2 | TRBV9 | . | TGTGCCAGCAGCCCAGCGGGAGTAGGCTACACCTTC | CASSPAGVGYTF
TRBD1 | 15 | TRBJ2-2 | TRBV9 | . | TGTGCCAGCAGCGCGGGACAGGTAGACACCGGGGAGCTGTTTTTT | CASSAGQVDTGELFF
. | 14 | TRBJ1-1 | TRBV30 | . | TGTGCCTGGAGCGGGTGGCAGATAAACACTGAAGCTTTCTTT | CAWSGWQINTEAFF
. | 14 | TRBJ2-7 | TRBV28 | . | TGTGCCAGCAACCTAGGAGGACAGCGATACGAGCAGTACTTC | CASNLGGQRYEQYF
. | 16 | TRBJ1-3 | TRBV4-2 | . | TGTGCCAGCAGCCCCCCTTTGCCAGGGACTGGAAACACCATATATTTT | CASSPPLPGTGNTIYF
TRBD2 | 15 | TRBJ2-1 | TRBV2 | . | TGTGCCAGCAGATCCATAGCGGGGGGCCAGGGTGAGCAGTTCTTC | CASRSIAGGQGEQFF
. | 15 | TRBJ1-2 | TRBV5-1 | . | TGCGCCAGCAGCTTGAATCCCGGGAGGAACTATGGCTACACCTTC | CASSLNPGRNYGYTF
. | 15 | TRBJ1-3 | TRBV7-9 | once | TGTGCCAGCAGCAAGGACTTCTTGGGGGGAAACACCATATATTTT | CASSKDFLGGNTIYF
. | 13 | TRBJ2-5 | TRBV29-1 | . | TGCAGCGTTGACAGCAGGTCCCAAGAGACCCAGTACTTC | CSVDSRSQETQYF
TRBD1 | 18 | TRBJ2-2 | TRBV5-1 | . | TGCGCCAGCAGCGCGCTGACAGGGGATGGGTTAGCGGCCGGGGAGCTGTTTTTT | CASSALTGDGLAAGELFF